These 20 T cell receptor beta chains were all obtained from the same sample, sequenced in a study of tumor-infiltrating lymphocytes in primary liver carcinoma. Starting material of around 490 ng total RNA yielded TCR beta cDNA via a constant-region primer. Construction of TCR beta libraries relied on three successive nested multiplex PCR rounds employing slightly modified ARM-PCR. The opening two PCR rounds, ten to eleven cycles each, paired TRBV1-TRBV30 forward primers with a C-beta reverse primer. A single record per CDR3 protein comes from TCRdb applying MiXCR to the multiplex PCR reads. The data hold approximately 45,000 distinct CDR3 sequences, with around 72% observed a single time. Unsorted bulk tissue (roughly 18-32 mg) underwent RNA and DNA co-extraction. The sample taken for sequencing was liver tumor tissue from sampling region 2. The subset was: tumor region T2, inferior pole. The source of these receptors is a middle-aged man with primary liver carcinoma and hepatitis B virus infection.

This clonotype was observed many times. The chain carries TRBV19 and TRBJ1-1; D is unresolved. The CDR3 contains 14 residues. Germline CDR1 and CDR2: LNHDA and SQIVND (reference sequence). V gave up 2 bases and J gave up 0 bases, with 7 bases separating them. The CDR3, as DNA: TGTGCCAGTAGTATAAAGGCTATGAACACTGAAGCTTTCTTT. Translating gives CASSIKAMNTEAFF.

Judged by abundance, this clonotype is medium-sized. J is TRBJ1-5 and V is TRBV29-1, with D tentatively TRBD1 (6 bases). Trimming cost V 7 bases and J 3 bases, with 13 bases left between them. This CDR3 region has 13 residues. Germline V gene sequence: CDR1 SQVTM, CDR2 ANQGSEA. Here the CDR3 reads CSAGDGTNQPQHF. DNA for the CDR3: TGCAGCGCAGGGGACGGAACCAATCAGCCCCAGCATTTT.

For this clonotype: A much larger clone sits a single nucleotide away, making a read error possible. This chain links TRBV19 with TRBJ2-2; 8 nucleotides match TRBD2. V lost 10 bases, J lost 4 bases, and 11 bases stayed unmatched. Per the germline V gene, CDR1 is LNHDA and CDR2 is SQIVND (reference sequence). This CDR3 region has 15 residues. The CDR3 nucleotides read TGTGCCATCCATAGCGGGACCTCGGGCACCGGGGAGCTGTTTTTT. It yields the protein CAIHSGTSGTGELFF.

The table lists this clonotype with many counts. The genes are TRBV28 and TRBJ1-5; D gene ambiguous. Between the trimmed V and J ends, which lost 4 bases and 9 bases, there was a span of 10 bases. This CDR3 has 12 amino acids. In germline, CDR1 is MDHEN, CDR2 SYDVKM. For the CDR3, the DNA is TGTGCCAGCAGTTCCTCCGTGGTGCCCCAGCATTTT. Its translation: CASSSSVVPQHF.

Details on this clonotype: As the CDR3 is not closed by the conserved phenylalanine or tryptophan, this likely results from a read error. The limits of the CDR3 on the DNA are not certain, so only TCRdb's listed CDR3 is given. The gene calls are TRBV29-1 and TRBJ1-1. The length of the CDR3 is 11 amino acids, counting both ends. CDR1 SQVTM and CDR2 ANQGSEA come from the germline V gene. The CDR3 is CSGTLNAETFI.

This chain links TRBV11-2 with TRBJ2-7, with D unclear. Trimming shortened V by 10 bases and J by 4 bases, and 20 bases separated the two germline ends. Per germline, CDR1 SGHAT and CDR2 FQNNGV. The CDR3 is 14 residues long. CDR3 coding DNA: TGTGCCATCAGTTTAACGGACGCTGCTTACGAGCAGTACTTC. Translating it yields CAISLTDAAYEQYF. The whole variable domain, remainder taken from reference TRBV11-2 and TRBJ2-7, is EAGVAQSPRYKIIEKRQSVAFWCNPISGHATLYWYQQILGQGPKLLIQFQNNGVVDDSQLPKDRFSAERLKGVDSTLKIQPAKLEDSAVYLCAISLTDAAYEQYFGPGTRLTVT.

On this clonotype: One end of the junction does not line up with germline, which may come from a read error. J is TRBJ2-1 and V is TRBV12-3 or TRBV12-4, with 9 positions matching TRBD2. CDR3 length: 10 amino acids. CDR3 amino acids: CVSSSGKQFF. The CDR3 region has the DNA TGTGTCAGCTCTAGCGGGAAACAGTTCTTT.

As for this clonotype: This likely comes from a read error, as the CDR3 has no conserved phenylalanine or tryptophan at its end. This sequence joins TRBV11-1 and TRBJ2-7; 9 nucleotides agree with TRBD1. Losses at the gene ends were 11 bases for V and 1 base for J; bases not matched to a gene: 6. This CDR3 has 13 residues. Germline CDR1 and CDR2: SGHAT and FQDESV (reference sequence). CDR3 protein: CADRGKRSYEQYL. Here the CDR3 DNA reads TGTGCCGACAGGGGGAAGCGATCCTACGAGCAGTACTTA.

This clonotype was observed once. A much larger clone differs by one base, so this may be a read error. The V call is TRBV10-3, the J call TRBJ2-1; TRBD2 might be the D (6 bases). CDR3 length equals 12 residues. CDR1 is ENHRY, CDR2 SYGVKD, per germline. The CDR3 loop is CAIGGDHNEQFF. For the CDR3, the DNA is TGTGCTATCGGAGGGGACCACAATGAGCAGTTCTTC.

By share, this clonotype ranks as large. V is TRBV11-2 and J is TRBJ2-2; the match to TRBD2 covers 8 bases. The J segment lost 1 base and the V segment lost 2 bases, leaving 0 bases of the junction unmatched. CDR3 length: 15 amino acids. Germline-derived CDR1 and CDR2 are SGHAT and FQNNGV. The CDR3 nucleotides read TGTGCCAGCAGCTTACTAGCGGGGAACACCGGGGAGCTGTTTTTT. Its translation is CASSLLAGNTGELFF.

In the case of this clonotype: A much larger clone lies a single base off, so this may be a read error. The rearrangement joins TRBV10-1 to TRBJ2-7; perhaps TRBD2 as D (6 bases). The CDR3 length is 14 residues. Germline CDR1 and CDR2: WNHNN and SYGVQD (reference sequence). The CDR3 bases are TGCGCCAGCAGTCCCGGGGGAGTGATCTACGAGCGGTACTTC. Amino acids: CASSPGGVIYERYF.

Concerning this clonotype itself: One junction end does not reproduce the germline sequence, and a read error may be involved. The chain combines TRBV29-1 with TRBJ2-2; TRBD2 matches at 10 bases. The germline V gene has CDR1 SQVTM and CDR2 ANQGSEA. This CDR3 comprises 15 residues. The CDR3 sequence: CSVGTSAANSWELFF. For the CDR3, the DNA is TGCAGTGTTGGGACTAGCGCGGCGAACTCCTGGGAGCTGTTTTTT.

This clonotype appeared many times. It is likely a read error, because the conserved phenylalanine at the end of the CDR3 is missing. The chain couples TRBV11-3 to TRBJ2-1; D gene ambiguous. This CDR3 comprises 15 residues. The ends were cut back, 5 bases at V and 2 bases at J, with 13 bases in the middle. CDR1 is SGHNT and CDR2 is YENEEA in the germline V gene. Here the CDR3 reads CASSRTRDTYNEQFL. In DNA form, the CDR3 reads TGTGCCAGCAGCCGCACCCGAGACACCTACAATGAGCAGTTCCTC.

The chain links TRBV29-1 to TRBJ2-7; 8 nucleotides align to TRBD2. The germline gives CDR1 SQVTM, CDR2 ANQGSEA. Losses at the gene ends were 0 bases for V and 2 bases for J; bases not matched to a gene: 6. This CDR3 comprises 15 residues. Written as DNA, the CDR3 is TGCAGCGTTGAAGACCCGGGAGGGAATCCCTACGAGCAGTACTTC. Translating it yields CSVEDPGGNPYEQYF.

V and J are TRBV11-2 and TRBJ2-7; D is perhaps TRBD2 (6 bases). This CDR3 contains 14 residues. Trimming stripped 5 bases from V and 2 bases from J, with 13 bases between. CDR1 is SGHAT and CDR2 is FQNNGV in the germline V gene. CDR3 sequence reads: CASSPIGGPYEQYF. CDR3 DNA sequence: TGTGCCAGCAGCCCCATAGGAGGGCCCTACGAGCAGTACTTC.

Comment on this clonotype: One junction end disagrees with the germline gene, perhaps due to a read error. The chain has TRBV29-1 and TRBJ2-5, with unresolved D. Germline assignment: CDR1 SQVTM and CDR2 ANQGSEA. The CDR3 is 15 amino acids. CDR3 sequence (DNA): TGCAGCGTTGAAAGGCCCGGGCACTTCCAAGAGACTCAGTACTTC. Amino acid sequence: CSVERPGHFQETQYF.

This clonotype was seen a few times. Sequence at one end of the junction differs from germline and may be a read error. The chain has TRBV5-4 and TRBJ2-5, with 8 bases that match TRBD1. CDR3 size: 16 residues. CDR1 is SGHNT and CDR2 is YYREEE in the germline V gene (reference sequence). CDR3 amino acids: CACSLATGAMGEAQYF. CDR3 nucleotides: TGTGCCTGCAGCTTGGCGACAGGGGCTATGGGAGAGGCCCAGTACTTC. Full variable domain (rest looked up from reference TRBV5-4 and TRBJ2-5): ETGVTQSPTHLIKTRGQQVTLRCSSQSGHNTVSWYQQALGQGPQFIFQYYREEENGRGNFPPRFSGLQFPNYSSELNVNALELDDSALYLCACSLATGAMGEAQYFGPGTRLLVL.

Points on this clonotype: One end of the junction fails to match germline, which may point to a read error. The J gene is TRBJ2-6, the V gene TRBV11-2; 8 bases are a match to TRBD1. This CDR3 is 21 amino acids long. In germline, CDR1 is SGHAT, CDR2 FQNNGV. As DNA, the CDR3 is TGCGCCAGCAGCATGGGGGGAGACAGGGGCATTTCCCTCTCTGGGGCCAGCGTCTTGACTTTC. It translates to CASSMGGDRGISLSGASVLTF.

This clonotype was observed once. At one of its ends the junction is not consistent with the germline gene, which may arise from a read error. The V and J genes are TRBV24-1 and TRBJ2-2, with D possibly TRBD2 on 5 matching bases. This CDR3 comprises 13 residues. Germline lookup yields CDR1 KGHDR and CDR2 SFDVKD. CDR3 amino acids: CATSDMFTGELVF. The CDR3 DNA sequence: TGTGCCACCAGTGATATGTTCACCGGGGAGCTGGTTTTT.

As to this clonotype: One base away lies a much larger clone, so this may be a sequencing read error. CDR3: CVSSESGRGGEKPFF. The CDR3 nucleotides are TGTGTCAGCAGTGAGTCGGGCAGGGGAGGTGAAAAACCGTTTTTT. The V gene is TRBV25-1, the J gene TRBJ1-4; D possibly corresponds to TRBD1 (6 bases). CDR1 and CDR2 from the germline V gene are MGHDK and SYGVNS. The CDR3 has 15 residues.